The 6 T cell receptor beta chains below were found in one sample sequenced in a study of cytomegalovirus exposure and HLA in healthy donors. PCR was performed using 60 Vbeta and 13 Jbeta primers. Sequencing used immunoSEQ multiplex PCR; TCRdb keeps in-frame clones, though not all of them. The profile covers 130,000 to 150,000 clones, with roughly 82% appearing a single time and 3% to 3.5% taken by the ten largest. The sample was PBMCs. All receptors derive from a male donor in good health and CMV-seronegative.

This clone has a handful of counts. This chain connects TRBV5-1 to TRBJ2-1; 13 bases agree with TRBD2. From germline, CDR1 is SGHRS and CDR2 YFSETQ. The length of the CDR3 is 16 residues. The ends lost 0 bases at V and 6 bases at J; junction bases unmatched: 3. DNA of the CDR3: TGCGCCAGCAGCTTGGTGTGGACTAGCGGGAGCAATGAGCAGTTCTTC. Translation: CASSLVWTSGSNEQFF.

The chain joins TRBV5-4 to TRBJ2-1; 8 bases are a match to TRBD2. The germline V gene encodes CDR1 SGHNT and CDR2 YYREEE (reference sequence). V shed 0 bases, J shed 5 bases, and the junction held 16 bases outside the gene matches. The CDR3 length is 19 residues. The CDR3 DNA reads as TGTGCCAGCAGCTTGGGTATTTACGCCAAGCGGGGGACTAACAATGAGCAGTTCTTC. Its protein product is CASSLGIYAKRGTNNEQFF.

The V gene is TRBV4-2, the J gene TRBJ1-2, with D possibly TRBD1 on 6 matching bases. Germline CDR1 LGHNA, CDR2 YNFKEQ. V gave up 0 bases and J gave up 4 bases, with 12 bases separating them. The CDR3 has 15 residues. The CDR3 sequence: CASSQDTGYSYGYTF. The DNA for the CDR3 is TGTGCCAGCAGCCAAGACACAGGGTATAGCTATGGCTACACCTTC.

The chain is built from TRBV7-2 and TRBJ2-7, with D possibly being TRBD1 (5 bases). CDR3 length: 14 residues. Germline V gene lookup returns CDR1 SGHTA and CDR2 FQGNSA. The germline V and J ends were trimmed by 3 bases and 0 bases, with 9 bases remaining between them. The CDR3 region is CASSFAGLSYEQYF. CDR3 sequence (DNA): TGTGCCAGCAGCTTTGCAGGGCTCTCCTACGAGCAGTACTTC.

This chain connects TRBV5-4 to TRBJ2-7; possibly TRBD1 for D (5 bases). The CDR3 is made up of 13 amino acids. Per germline, CDR1 SGHNT and CDR2 YYREEE (reference sequence). The V and J ends lost 1 base and 4 bases respectively, with 9 bases between them. The CDR3 loop is CASSLTQGYEQYF. CDR3 nucleotide sequence: TGTGCCAGCAGCTTGACCCAGGGTTACGAGCAGTACTTC.

CDR3 nucleotide sequence: TGTGCCAGCAGCTTGTCAACGGGAGGAGTGGGGTCCTACGAGCAGTACTTC. It codes for CASSLSTGGVGSYEQYF. The rearrangement links TRBV11-2 to TRBJ2-7; 7 bases agree with TRBD2. Germline V lookup: CDR1 SGHAT, CDR2 FQNNGV. There are 17 residues in the CDR3. V lost 3 bases, J lost 1 base, and 12 bases stayed unmatched.